This TCR beta chain derives from a study of early stage breast cancer tumors. Study as a whole: Of approximately 16 invasive breast tumors, about a dozen were hormone receptor-positive, HER2-negative. Samples were sequenced at about 9.7-fold average coverage. The study, taken as a whole, reports: In about 85% of the 16 patients, blood comparison separated tumor from normal breast.

This clone has just a few counts. Its antigen remains unknown. The trim removed 0 bases at V and 7 bases at J, leaving 5 bases unmatched. The CDR3 runs to 15 residues. In germline, CDR1 is MNHEY, CDR2 SVGAGI. Sequencing used immunoSEQ multiplex PCR; TCRdb keeps in-frame clones, though not all of them. The sample lists around 9,000 clones; 70% to 75% were seen once. This chain uses TRBV6-5 with TRBJ1-4, with TRBD1 matching 7 bases. This clonotype originated in a person aged 55 to 75 with breast cancer. Source material: normal breast tissue next to the tumor. CDR3 residues: CASSYSTGQREKLFF. The CDR3 nucleotides are TGTGCCAGCAGTTACTCGACGGGACAGCGTGAAAAACTGTTTTTT.